These 19 T cell receptor beta chains came from one sample sequenced in a study of cytomegalovirus exposure and HLA in healthy donors. The PCR employed 60 Vbeta primers together with 13 Jbeta primers. The protocol was immunoSEQ multiplex PCR, while the TCRdb copy is restricted to in-frame clones and leaves out a portion. The sample yields 140,000 or so clones, roughly 77% seen once. The sequenced sample consisted of PBMCs. The receptors stem from a woman under 40 in good health and CMV-seronegative.

CDR3 region: CASSRDYGTTPQHSEQFF. The CDR3 coding sequence is TGTGCCAGCAGTAGGGACTATGGAACAACCCCACAACACAGTGAGCAGTTCTTC. J is TRBJ2-1 and V is TRBV2, with 7 bases fitting TRBD2. The CDR3 is 18 amino acids. Trimming at V came to 5 bases and at J to 9 bases, leaving 22 bases not matched to a gene. The germline V gene has CDR1 SNHLY and CDR2 FYNNEI.

The V and J genes are TRBV28 and TRBJ2-5; the match to TRBD2 covers 16 bases. CDR3 length: 18 amino acids. Germline trimming cut 1 base from V and 5 bases from J; bases unmatched to any gene: 7. Germline assignment: CDR1 MDHEN and CDR2 SYDVKM. The CDR3: CASSLLGLAGGFRETQYF. In DNA form, the CDR3 reads TGTGCCAGCAGTTTATTGGGACTAGCGGGGGGGTTTCGGGAGACCCAGTACTTC.

The rearrangement uses TRBV10-2 and TRBJ2-7; 8 bases fit TRBD1. The J segment lost 7 bases and the V segment lost 7 bases, leaving 12 bases of the junction unmatched. Germline V lookup: CDR1 WSHSY, CDR2 SAAADI. The CDR3 extends over 14 amino acids. CDR3 DNA: TGCGCCAGCACCGGCGGGACAGGCACGTGGGAGCAGTACTTC. Its translation is CASTGGTGTWEQYF.

The V gene is TRBV6-1, the J gene TRBJ1-3; D remains unclear. Germline V gives CDR1 MNHNS, CDR2 SASEGT. This CDR3 has 17 amino acids. V lost 2 bases and J 1 base, leaving 15 bases between the germline ends. CDR3 in DNA: TGTGCCAGCAGTGAATATTCGGGAAAAACATCTGGAAACACCATATATTTT. Translation: CASSEYSGKTSGNTIYF.

This clone came up once. The chain combines TRBV30 with TRBJ1-6; a weak D match, TRBD1 (5 bases). V lost 8 bases and J lost 14, with 28 bases in between. CDR3 length: 15 residues. Germline loops: CDR1 GTSNPN, CDR2 SVGIG (reference sequence). The CDR3 DNA sequence: TGTGCCGTCAGGAGAACAGGAGCTATATCGATGGCCCTCCACTTT. This gives the protein CAVRRTGAISMALHF. The whole variable domain, filled in from reference TRBV30 and TRBJ1-6, reads SQTIHQWPATLVQPVGSPLSLECTVEGTSNPNLYWYRQAAGRGLQLLFYSVGIGQISSEVPQNLSASRPQDRQFILSSKKLLLSDSGFYLCAVRRTGAISMALHFGNGTRLTVT.

The rearrangement links TRBV7-3 to TRBJ2-1; weak D call: TRBD2 (5 bases). V gave up 2 bases and J gave up 0 bases, with 8 bases separating them. Per the germline V gene, CDR1 is SGHTA and CDR2 is FQGTGA. The CDR3 sequence is 15 residues long. The CDR3 DNA is TGTGCCAGCAGCTTACGGAGGCTCTCCTACAATGAGCAGTTCTTC. Translating gives CASSLRRLSYNEQFF. The full variable domain, in which reference TRBV7-3 and TRBJ2-1 provide the parts outside the CDR3, is GAGVSQTPSNKVTEKGKYVELRCDPISGHTALYWYRQSLGQGPEFLIYFQGTGAADDSGLPNDRFFAVRPEGSVSTLKIQRTERGDSAVYLCASSLRRLSYNEQFFGPGTRLTVL.

This sequence joins TRBV7-2 and TRBJ2-3, with 12 bases aligning to TRBD1. This CDR3 is 17 amino acids long. Germline V gene data show CDR1 as SGHTA and CDR2 as FQGNSA. The J segment lost 8 bases and the V segment lost 5 bases, leaving 14 bases of the junction unmatched. CDR3 in amino acids: CASSTPWDRGPGGTQYF. CDR3 DNA sequence: TGTGCCAGCAGCACACCATGGGACAGGGGGCCCGGTGGTACGCAGTATTTT.

The V and J genes are TRBV4-1 and TRBJ2-1; TRBD1 agrees at 7 bases. Germline V gives CDR1 MGHRA, CDR2 YSYEKL. The J segment lost 9 bases and the V segment lost 2 bases, leaving 1 base of the junction unmatched. The CDR3 spans 12 residues. The DNA for the CDR3 is TGCGCCAGCAGCCAAAGGGACAGTGAGCAGTTCTTC. Amino acids: CASSQRDSEQFF.

The CDR3, as DNA: TGTGCCAGCGGAGGACTAACCAATGAGCAGTTCTTC. Translating gives CASGGLTNEQFF. V gene TRBV25-1 combines with J gene TRBJ2-1; D may be TRBD2 (6 bases). CDR3 length: 12 amino acids. Per the germline V gene, CDR1 is MGHDK and CDR2 is SYGVNS. With 8 bases removed from V and 6 bases from J, the gap between germline ends came to 11 bases.

The chain carries TRBV25-1 and TRBJ2-3; TRBD2 aligns across 9 bases. The V segment lost 5 bases and the J segment 5 bases; nucleotides outside the gene matches: 17. Germline loops: CDR1 MGHDK, CDR2 SYGVNS. The CDR3 is 18 residues long. CDR3 amino acids: CASSIRPGVAGVLDTQYF. In nucleotides, the CDR3 is TGTGCCAGCAGTATCCGCCCGGGAGTAGCGGGGGTCCTAGATACGCAGTATTTT.

The rearrangement links TRBV5-1 to TRBJ2-7; D perhaps matches TRBD1 (7 bases). Germline CDR1 and CDR2: SGHRS and YFSETQ. The CDR3 runs to 14 residues. The V end lost 2 bases, the J end lost 2 bases, and 11 bases lay between the germline ends. The CDR3 spells CASSFTGEAYEQYF. The CDR3 bases are TGCGCCAGCAGCTTTACAGGGGAGGCCTACGAGCAGTACTTC.

This chain links TRBV2 with TRBJ2-7; 12 nucleotides match TRBD2. This CDR3 has 15 residues. CDR1 and CDR2 (germline): SNHLY, FYNNEI. V gave up 6 bases and J gave up 1 base; unmatched junction bases: 4. The CDR3, as DNA: TGTGCCAGCAGCGTTGGACTAGCGGGGTCCTACGAGCAGTACGTC. It is translated as CASSVGLAGSYEQYV.

V usage is TRBV6-4 and J usage is TRBJ1-2; D might be TRBD1 (5 bases). The V gene lost 6 bases and the J gene lost 6 bases, with 23 bases spanning the gap. This CDR3 has 16 amino acids. Germline assignment: CDR1 MRHNA and CDR2 SNTAGT. As DNA, the CDR3 is TGTGCCAGCAGCTTAATATTCGGGGGTTCTATGGATGGCTACACCTTC. This encodes CASSLIFGGSMDGYTF.

CDR3 amino acids: CASSLTSGRETQYF. The CDR3 DNA reads TGTGCCAGCAGTTTGACTAGCGGGAGAGAGACCCAGTACTTC. The genes are TRBV5-5 and TRBJ2-5; 12 bases are a match to TRBD2. Germline V gives CDR1 SGHKS, CDR2 YYEKEE (reference sequence). V was clipped by 5 bases and J by 4 bases; unmatched bases: 3. The CDR3 contains 14 residues.

This clone appeared a few times. This chain connects TRBV27 to TRBJ2-7; 8 positions match TRBD1. CDR1 is MNHEY and CDR2 is SMNVEV in the germline V gene (reference sequence). J was trimmed by 1 base and V by 6 bases; bases with no gene match: 8. The CDR3 runs to 15 residues. DNA for the CDR3: TGTGCCAGCAGCCTCCGAGGACAGGGATCCTACGAGCAGTACTTC. This codes for CASSLRGQGSYEQYF.

By its share, this clone is medium-sized. This chain links TRBV5-6 with TRBJ1-1, with unresolved D. The CDR3 has 13 amino acids. The V and J ends lost 3 bases and 5 bases respectively, with 11 bases between them. CDR1 is SGHDT and CDR2 is YYEEEE in the germline V gene. CDR3 sequence: CASSSNPRTEAFF. The CDR3 DNA reads TGTGCCAGCAGCTCTAATCCCCGAACTGAAGCTTTCTTT.

This chain joins TRBV6-1 and TRBJ2-3, with a tentative D call TRBD2 (5 bases). V lost 10 bases, J lost 0 bases, and 11 bases lay in between. The CDR3 covers 13 residues. Germline-derived CDR1 and CDR2 are MNHNS and SASEGT. CDR3 sequence reads: CATRDSSTDTQYF. CDR3 DNA: TGTGCCACCCGGGATTCTAGCACAGATACGCAGTATTTT.

The chain has TRBV4-2 and TRBJ1-4; 11 bases line up with TRBD1. Germline V gives CDR1 LGHNA, CDR2 YNFKEQ. Losses at the gene ends were 2 bases for V and 8 bases for J; bases not matched to a gene: 4. The CDR3 is 15 amino acids. This chain's CDR3 is CASSQRTGGAEKLFF. The CDR3 DNA reads TGTGCCAGCAGCCAAAGGACAGGGGGCGCGGAAAAACTGTTTTTT.

The chain joins TRBV5-1 to TRBJ2-7; TRBD1 aligns across 9 bases. This CDR3 is built from 14 residues. In germline, CDR1 is SGHRS, CDR2 YFSETQ. J was trimmed by 0 bases and V by 2 bases; bases with no gene match: 0. In DNA form, the CDR3 reads TGCGCCAGCAGCTTACAGGGGGCCTCCTACGAGCAGTACTTC. Its protein product is CASSLQGASYEQYF.